The rows below give T cell receptor beta chains drawn from one sample of a study of blood T cell repertoires in COVID-19. Generated by immunoSEQ multiplex PCR, the TCRdb table keeps only in-frame clones and is missing some. The sample carries over 110,000 clones, 84% recorded once. The sequenced material came from PBMCs or T cells enriched from blood (not recorded which). These receptors were collected from a middle-aged man in a cohort exposed to, infected with or recovered from COVID-19 (not recorded which). CDR3s include the opening cysteine and the closing phenylalanine or tryptophan. D genes are given only for firm matches. Size values are once, few and many counts, or a class for expanded clones, and some rows have none.

J gene	clone size	CDR3 length	V gene	D gene	CDR3 protein
TRBJ1-1	.	15	TRBV3-1/TRBV3-2	TRBD1	CASSQLTGEVTEAFF
TRBJ1-2	.	16	TRBV19	TRBD1	CASSPTLTGVGYGYTF
TRBJ1-3	.	15	TRBV4-3	.	CASSSGGGSGNTIYF
TRBJ1-5	.	12	TRBV7-2	.	CASGDFNQPQHF
TRBJ2-7	few	15	TRBV27	.	CASSFQPLRSYEQYF
TRBJ1-2	once	15	TRBV18	.	CASSPNPTGGYGYTF
TRBJ1-6	.	16	TRBV7-8	TRBD1	CASSLRGGQGGSPLHF
TRBJ2-3	.	15	TRBV7-3	.	CASSQTGSRSDTQYF
TRBJ1-3	.	14	TRBV2	.	CASSEEGNGNTIYF
TRBJ2-1	.	16	TRBV7-6	TRBD2	CASSLVTSGEYNEQFF
TRBJ2-7	.	12	TRBV4-2	.	CASSQGGHEQYF
TRBJ2-5	.	14	TRBV19	.	CASSNDGGRETQYF
TRBJ2-7	.	14	TRBV7-9	.	CASSLGRGRDEQYF
TRBJ2-3	.	17	TRBV6-2/TRBV6-3	TRBD2	CASSTLWTSGSADTQYF
TRBJ2-7	.	14	TRBV29-1	.	CSVVEQLVGGEQYF
TRBJ1-1	.	14	TRBV27	TRBD1	CASRGTGSNTEAFF
TRBJ1-4	.	17	TRBV28	TRBD1	CASRTTGDTRNHEKLFF
TRBJ1-5	.	15	TRBV10-3	.	CAISHGGEGNQPQHF
TRBJ2-2	.	12	TRBV27	.	CASSFPLGELFF
TRBJ2-1	.	13	TRBV3-1/TRBV3-2	.	CASSQARASERFF
TRBJ2-2	.	15	TRBV5-1	TRBD2	CASSNSGGNTGELFF
TRBJ1-4	.	15	TRBV2	TRBD1	CASSAQGTGNEKLFF
TRBJ2-5	.	15	TRBV9	.	CASSVVAGFGETQYF
TRBJ1-1	.	14	TRBV19	.	CASSILPGNTEAFF
TRBJ2-5	.	13	TRBV12-3/TRBV12-4	.	CASSFGLEETQYF
TRBJ2-2	.	15	TRBV5-1	TRBD2	CASSLRTSDTGELFF
TRBJ2-3	few	10	TRBV5-3	.	CARSLLTQYF
TRBJ2-5	.	17	TRBV4-1	TRBD1	CASSQEGGQVFQETQYF
TRBJ1-4	.	15	TRBV2	TRBD1	CASSSRGRINEKLFF
TRBJ2-2	.	17	TRBV9	.	CASSVGRGAVATGELFF
TRBJ2-3	.	15	TRBV10-3	.	CAISEVTGNKDTQYF
TRBJ2-2	.	13	TRBV2	.	CASNGQGTGELFF
TRBJ1-2	.	11	TRBV30	.	CAWEITGLYTF
TRBJ1-1	few	13	TRBV5-1	.	CASSLARNTEAFF
TRBJ2-5	.	12	TRBV24-1	.	CATSAPGETQYF